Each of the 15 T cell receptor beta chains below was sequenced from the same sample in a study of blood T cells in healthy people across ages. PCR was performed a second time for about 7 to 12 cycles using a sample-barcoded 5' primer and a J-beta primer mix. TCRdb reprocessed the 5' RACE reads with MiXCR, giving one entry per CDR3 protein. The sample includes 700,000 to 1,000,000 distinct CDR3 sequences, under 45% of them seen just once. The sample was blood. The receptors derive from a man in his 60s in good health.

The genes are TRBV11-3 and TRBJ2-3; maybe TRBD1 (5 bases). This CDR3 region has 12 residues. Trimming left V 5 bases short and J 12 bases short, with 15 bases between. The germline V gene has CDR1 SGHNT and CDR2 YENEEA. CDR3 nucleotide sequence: TGTGCCAGCAGCCCTGGGGCTAGTTTCCAGTATTTT. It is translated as CASSPGASFQYF. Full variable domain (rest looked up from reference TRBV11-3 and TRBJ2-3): EAGVVQSPRYKIIEKKQPVAFWCNPISGHNTLYWYLQNLGQGPELLIRYENEEAVDDSQLPKDRFSAERLKGVDSTLKIQPAELGDSAVYLCASSPGASFQYFGPGTRLTVL.

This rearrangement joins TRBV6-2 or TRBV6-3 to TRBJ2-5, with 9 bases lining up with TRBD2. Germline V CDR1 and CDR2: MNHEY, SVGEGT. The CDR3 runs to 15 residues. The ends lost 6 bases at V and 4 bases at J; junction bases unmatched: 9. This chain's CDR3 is CASRDRGLAAETQYF. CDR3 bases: TGTGCCAGCAGGGACCGGGGACTAGCAGCAGAGACCCAGTACTTC.

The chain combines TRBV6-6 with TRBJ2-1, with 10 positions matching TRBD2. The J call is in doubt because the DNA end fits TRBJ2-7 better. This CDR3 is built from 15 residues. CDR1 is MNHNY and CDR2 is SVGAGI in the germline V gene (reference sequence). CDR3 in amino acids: CASSSGLADYNEQYF. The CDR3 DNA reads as TGTGCCAGCAGTTCCGGACTAGCGGACTACAATGAGCAGTACTTC.

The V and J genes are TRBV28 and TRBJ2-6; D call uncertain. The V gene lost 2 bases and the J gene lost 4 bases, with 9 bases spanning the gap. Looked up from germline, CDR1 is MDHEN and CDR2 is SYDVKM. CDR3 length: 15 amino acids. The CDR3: CASSLLADGANVLTF. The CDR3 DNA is TGTGCCAGCAGTTTACTGGCGGACGGGGCCAACGTCCTGACTTTC.

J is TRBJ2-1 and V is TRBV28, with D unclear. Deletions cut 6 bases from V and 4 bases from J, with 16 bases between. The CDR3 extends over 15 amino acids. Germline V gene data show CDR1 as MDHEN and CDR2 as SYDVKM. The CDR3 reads CASRQSGPVYNEQFF. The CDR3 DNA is TGTGCCAGCAGACAAAGTGGCCCTGTGTACAATGAGCAGTTCTTC.

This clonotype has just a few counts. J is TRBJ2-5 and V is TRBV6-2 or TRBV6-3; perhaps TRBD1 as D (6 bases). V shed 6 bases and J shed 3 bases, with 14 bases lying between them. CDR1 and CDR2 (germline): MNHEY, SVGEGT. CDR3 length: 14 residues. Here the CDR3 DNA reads TGTGCCAGCAGCCCCTTTGGACAGAAAGAGACCCAGTACTTC. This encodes CASSPFGQKETQYF.

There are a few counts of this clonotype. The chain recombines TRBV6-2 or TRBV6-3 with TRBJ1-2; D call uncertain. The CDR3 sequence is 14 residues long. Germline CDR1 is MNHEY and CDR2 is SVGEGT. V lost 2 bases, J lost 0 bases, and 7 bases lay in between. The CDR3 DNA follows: TGTGCCAGCAGTTACGGGGATTCTAACTATGGCTACACCTTC. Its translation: CASSYGDSNYGYTF.

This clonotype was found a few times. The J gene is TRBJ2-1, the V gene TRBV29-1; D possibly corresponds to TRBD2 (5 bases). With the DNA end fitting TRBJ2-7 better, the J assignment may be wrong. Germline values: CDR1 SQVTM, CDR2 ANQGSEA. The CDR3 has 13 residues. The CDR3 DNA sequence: TGCAGCGTTGAACAGGAGGTATACAATGAGCAGTACTTC. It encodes CSVEQEVYNEQYF.

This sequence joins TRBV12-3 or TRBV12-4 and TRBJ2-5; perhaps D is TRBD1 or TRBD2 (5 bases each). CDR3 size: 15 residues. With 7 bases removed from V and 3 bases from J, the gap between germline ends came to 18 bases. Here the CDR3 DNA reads TGTGCCAGCAATGGGGACGTTGAGCACGAAGAGACCCAGTACTTC. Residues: CASNGDVEHEETQYF.

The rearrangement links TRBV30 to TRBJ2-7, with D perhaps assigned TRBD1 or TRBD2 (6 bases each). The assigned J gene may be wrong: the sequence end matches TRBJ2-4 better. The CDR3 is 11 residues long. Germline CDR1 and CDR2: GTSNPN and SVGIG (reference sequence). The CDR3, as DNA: TGTGCCTTTGAAGGGGGGAACATTCAGTACTTC. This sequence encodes CAFEGGNIQYF.

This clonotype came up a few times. The CDR3 sequence: CSARDPGGPSDTQYF. In DNA, the CDR3 is TGCAGTGCTAGAGATCCGGGGGGGCCTTCAGATACGCAGTATTTT. V gene TRBV20-1 combines with J gene TRBJ2-3; 8 bases are a match to TRBD2. Germline loops: CDR1 DFQATT, CDR2 SNEGSKA (reference sequence). Unmatched junction bases numbered 6, after V lost 0 bases and J lost 4 bases. CDR3 length equals 15 residues.

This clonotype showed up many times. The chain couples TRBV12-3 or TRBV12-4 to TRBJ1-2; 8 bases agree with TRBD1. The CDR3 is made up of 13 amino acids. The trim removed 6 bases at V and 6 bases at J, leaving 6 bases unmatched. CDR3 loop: CASSRTGGDGYTF. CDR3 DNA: TGTGCCAGCAGCAGAACAGGGGGTGATGGCTACACCTTC.

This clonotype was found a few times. For the CDR3, the DNA is TGCAGTGCTAGGGATATTAACAGTGGTGAAAAACTGTTTTTT. Protein sequence: CSARDINSGEKLFF. This chain connects TRBV20-1 to TRBJ1-4; D remains ambiguous. Trimming removed 3 bases at V and 7 bases at J, with 15 bases between. Germline CDR1 and CDR2: DFQATT and SNEGSKA (reference sequence). The CDR3 spans 14 residues.

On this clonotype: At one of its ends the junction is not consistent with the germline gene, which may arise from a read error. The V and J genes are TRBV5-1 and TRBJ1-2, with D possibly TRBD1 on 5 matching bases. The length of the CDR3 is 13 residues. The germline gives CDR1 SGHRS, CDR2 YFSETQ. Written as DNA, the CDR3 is TGCGCCTGCAGCCACAACACGGGGGAGGGCTACACCTTC. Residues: CACSHNTGEGYTF. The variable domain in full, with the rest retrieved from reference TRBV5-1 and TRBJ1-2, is KAGVTQTPRYLIKTRGQQVTLSCSPISGHRSVSWYQQTPGQGLQFLFEYFSETQRNKGNFPGRFSGRQFSNSRSEMNVSTLELGDSALYLCACSHNTGEGYTFGSGTRLTVV.

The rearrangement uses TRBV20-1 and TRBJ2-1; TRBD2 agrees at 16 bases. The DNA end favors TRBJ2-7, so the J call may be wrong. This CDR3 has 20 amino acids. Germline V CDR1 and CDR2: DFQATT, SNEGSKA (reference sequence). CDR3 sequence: CSARTPGTSGGAGSYNEQYF. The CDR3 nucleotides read TGCAGTGCTAGAACACCGGGGACTAGCGGGGGGGCCGGGTCCTACAATGAGCAGTACTTC.